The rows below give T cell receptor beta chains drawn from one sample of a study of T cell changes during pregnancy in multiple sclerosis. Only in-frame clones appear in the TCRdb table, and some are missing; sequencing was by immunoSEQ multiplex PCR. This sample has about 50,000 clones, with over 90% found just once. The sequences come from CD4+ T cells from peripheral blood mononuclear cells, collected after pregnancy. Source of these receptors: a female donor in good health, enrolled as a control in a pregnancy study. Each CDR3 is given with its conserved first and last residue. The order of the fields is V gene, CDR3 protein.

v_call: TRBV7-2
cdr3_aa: CASSPGQGYEKLFF

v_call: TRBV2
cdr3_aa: CASRDRENTEAFF

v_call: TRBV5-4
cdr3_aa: CASSHPGTYEQYF

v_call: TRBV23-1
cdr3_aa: CASSNDKGTGWAVEQFF

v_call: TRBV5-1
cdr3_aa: CASSPTEWNQPQHF

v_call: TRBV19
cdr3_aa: CASSREGAKNIQYF

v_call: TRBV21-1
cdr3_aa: CASSKKQGYEQYF

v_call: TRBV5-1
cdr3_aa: CASSLVGGGVETQYF

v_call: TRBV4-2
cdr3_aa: CASSQGSFGTLYF

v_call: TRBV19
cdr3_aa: CASSMVGSGRTDF

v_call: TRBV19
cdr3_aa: CASRWAPQLGNGYTF

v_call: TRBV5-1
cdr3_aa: CASSLEDREGGGYTF

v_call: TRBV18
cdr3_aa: CASSPSTGGGNTIYF

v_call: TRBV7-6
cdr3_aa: CASSLPPAIAGGLTSSYEQYF

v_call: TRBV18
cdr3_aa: CASSPLPGQGADEQYF

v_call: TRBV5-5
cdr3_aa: CASSLSRGAYEQYF

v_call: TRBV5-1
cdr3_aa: CASSSGVGNQPQHF

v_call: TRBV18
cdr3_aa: CASSPSVATNEKLFF

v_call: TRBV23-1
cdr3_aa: CASSHSRRDRVNTEAFF

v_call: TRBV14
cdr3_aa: CASSQGGSGWTQYF

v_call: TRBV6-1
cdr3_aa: CASTEDRGQINEQFF

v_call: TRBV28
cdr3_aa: CASRGQGSSYEQYF

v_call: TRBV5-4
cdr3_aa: CASSPDLAGVYNEQFF

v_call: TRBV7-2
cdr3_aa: CASSPTGPNEKLFF

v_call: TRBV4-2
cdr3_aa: CASSQDPNRAYGYTF

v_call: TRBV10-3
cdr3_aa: CAISDGGRTDTQYF

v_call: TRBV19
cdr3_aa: CASSSREPVHNEQFF

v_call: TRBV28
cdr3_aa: CASSTRLAGVYEQYF

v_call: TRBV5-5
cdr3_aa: CASRVVTGANVLTF

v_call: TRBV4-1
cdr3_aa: CASSHSGGGSPLHF

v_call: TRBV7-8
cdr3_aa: CASSLTGQATNEKLFF

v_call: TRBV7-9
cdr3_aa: CASSLPPAGPKGRETQYF

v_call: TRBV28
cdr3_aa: CASSTGGSYGYTF

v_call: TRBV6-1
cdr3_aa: CASSEASGATNEKLFF

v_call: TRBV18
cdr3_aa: CASSPPQADYNEQFF

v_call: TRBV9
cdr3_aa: CASSVGGQGRDEQFF

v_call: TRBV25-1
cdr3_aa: CASSLAGADEQYF

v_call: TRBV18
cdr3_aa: CASSGGGTSWADTQYF

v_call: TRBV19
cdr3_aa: CASSIGFGDHPSYGYTF

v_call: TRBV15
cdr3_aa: CVTFRDLVTIYF

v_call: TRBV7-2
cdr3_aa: CASSSTGNEQYF

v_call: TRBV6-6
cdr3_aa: CASSYQGAGNTIYF

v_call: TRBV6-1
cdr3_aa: CASSEPRVF

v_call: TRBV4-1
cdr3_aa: CASSQAVVAQDYGYTF

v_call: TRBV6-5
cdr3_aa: CASGTGVRNTEAFF

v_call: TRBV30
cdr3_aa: CAWSVRTGGPGELFF

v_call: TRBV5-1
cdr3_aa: CASRKSAEVVDTEAFF

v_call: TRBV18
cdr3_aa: CASSPRQGVDEQYF

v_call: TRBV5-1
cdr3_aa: CASSGGEANYGYTF

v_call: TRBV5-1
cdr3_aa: CASSFSGGAEETQYF

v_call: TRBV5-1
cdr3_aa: CASSTSNTGELFF

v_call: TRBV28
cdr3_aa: CAILGPGSPSTDTQYF

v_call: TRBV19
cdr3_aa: CASKKVFVRENYGYTF